These 30 T cell receptor beta chains came from one sample sequenced in a study of shared clonotypes between healthy human individuals. Some clones are missing from TCRdb's copy, which holds only in-frame ones; the method was immunoSEQ multiplex PCR. The sample consists of around 2.5 million clones, roughly 93% of them appearing once. The specimen sequenced was naive CD4+ T cells from PBMCs. Subset reported: CD45RA+ positively selected. The source of these receptors is a man aged 18 to 29 in good health. Some clones in this sample may be carry-over from other donors' samples.

CDR3 nucleotide sequence: TGTGCCAGCAGCTTGGACCGGCAGACTAGCGGGAGTTTCCGCTACGAGCAGTACTTC. Its protein is CASSLDRQTSGSFRYEQYF. This chain links TRBV5-6 with TRBJ2-7; TRBD2 matches 12 bases. V dropped 0 bases and J dropped 3; count of bases not matched to a gene: 13. Germline CDR1 is SGHDT and CDR2 is YYEEEE. This CDR3 comprises 19 residues.

The gene calls are TRBV21-1 and TRBJ1-5. TRBV21-1 is a pseudogene. This CDR3 has 15 residues. The CDR3 protein is CASSWGAAANQPQHF. The CDR3 bases are TGTGCCAGCAGCTGGGGGGCCGCGGCGAATCAGCCCCAGCATTTT.

The chain couples TRBV28 to TRBJ2-5; tentatively, D is TRBD1 or TRBD2 (5 bases each). Trimming took 2 bases from V and 1 from J, leaving 14 bases between them. Germline V lookup: CDR1 MDHEN, CDR2 SYDVKM. The CDR3 loop spans 16 amino acids. The CDR3: CASSLAGDPTQETQYF. The CDR3, as DNA: TGTGCCAGCAGTTTAGCCGGGGACCCAACCCAAGAGACCCAGTACTTC.

Comments on this clone: Different DNA sequences within this sample yield the same CDR3. The rearrangement joins TRBV2 to TRBJ2-7, with D possibly being TRBD2 (6 bases). The length of the CDR3 is 12 residues. With 5 bases removed from V and 4 bases from J, the gap between germline ends came to 9 bases. The germline V gene encodes CDR1 SNHLY and CDR2 FYNNEI. CDR3 coding DNA: TGTGCCAGCAGTTCAAGCGGGTACGAGCAGTACTTC. It encodes CASSSSGYEQYF.

The rearrangement joins TRBV9 to TRBJ1-6; maybe TRBD1 (6 bases). CDR1 and CDR2 (germline): SGDLS, YYNGEE. The CDR3 spans 15 residues. V was pared by 2 bases and J by 9 bases, with 15 bases between. CDR3 sequence (DNA): TGTGCCAGCAGCGTCGGGGGCCAGGAAGGTTCACCCCTCCACTTT. It yields the protein CASSVGGQEGSPLHF.

V and J are TRBV6-5 and TRBJ2-5; no firm D call. Germline CDR1 is MNHEY and CDR2 is SVGAGI. This CDR3 has 13 amino acids. The V end lost 4 bases, the J end lost 7 bases, and 13 bases lay between the germline ends. The CDR3 sequence: CASSSGPPSTQYF. For the CDR3, the DNA is TGTGCCAGCAGTTCGGGCCCCCCTTCGACCCAGTACTTC.

On this clone itself: This same CDR3 is encoded by further DNA sequences in the sample. The chain recombines TRBV6-1 with TRBJ2-7; D is possibly TRBD1 (6 bases). The CDR3 is made up of 14 amino acids. Trimming took off 0 bases at V and 4 bases at J, with 10 bases between the two ends. CDR1 is MNHNS and CDR2 is SASEGT in the germline V gene. The DNA of the CDR3 is TGTGCCAGCAGTGAAGCGCTCAGGGGTTACGAGCAGTACTTC. Residues: CASSEALRGYEQYF.

The rearrangement links TRBV4-3 to TRBJ1-6; 7 nucleotides agree with TRBD1. V was clipped by 4 bases and J by 3 bases; unmatched bases: 9. The CDR3 covers 17 residues. Germline V gene lookup returns CDR1 LGHNA and CDR2 YSLEER. The chain's CDR3 is CASSLADRANYNSPLHF. Here the CDR3 DNA reads TGCGCCAGCAGCCTAGCAGACAGGGCGAACTATAATTCACCCCTCCACTTT.

This clone was detected only once. The rearrangement links TRBV10-3 to TRBJ2-1; maybe TRBD2 (5 bases). Trimming removed 6 bases at V and 4 bases at J, with 13 bases between. CDR3 length: 14 amino acids. Germline V lookup: CDR1 ENHRY, CDR2 SYGVKD. The CDR3 DNA follows: TGTGCCATCAGGAGGGCGAACGAATACAATGAGCAGTTCTTC. This gives the protein CAIRRANEYNEQFF.

V usage is TRBV5-4 and J usage is TRBJ2-2, with 7 bases matching TRBD1. CDR3 size: 15 residues. Per germline, CDR1 SGHNT and CDR2 YYREEE (reference sequence). V gave up 5 bases and J gave up 1 base; unmatched junction bases: 5. This CDR3 reads CASRSDRVNTGELFF. The CDR3 DNA reads as TGTGCCAGCAGGTCAGACAGGGTGAACACCGGGGAGCTGTTTTTT.

V gene TRBV19 combines with J gene TRBJ1-2; D unclear. CDR1 and CDR2 (germline): LNHDA, SQIVND (reference sequence). Trimming left V 6 bases short and J 6 bases short, with 17 bases between. CDR3 length equals 14 residues. CDR3 DNA: TGTGCCAGTAGCCCCCCCCGCGGGCGGGATGGCTACACCTTC. It is translated as CASSPPRGRDGYTF.

V gene TRBV6-1 combines with J gene TRBJ1-2, with 7 bases matching TRBD1. Per the germline V gene, CDR1 is MNHNS and CDR2 is SASEGT. V was pared by 8 bases and J by 2 bases, with 8 bases of the junction left unmatched. CDR3 length equals 14 residues. In DNA form, the CDR3 reads TGTGCCAGCCAGAAGGCGACAGGGAACTATGGCTACACCTTC. Amino acids: CASQKATGNYGYTF.

This clone came up once. The rearrangement joins TRBV11-3 to TRBJ2-1; 8 bases are shared with TRBD2. The V and J ends lost 5 bases and 2 bases, in that order; junction bases with no gene match: 11. The CDR3 loop spans 17 amino acids. Germline values: CDR1 SGHNT, CDR2 YENEEA. Written as DNA, the CDR3 is TGTGCCAGCAGCCTCTACACACTAGCGGAACCCTACAATGAGCAGTTCTTC. Translation gives CASSLYTLAEPYNEQFF.

The gene calls are TRBV28 and TRBJ1-4, with 9 bases identical to TRBD1. CDR3 length: 15 residues. Germline values: CDR1 MDHEN, CDR2 SYDVKM. Trimming removed 8 bases from V and 7 bases from J; junction bases left unmatched: 11. The DNA for the CDR3 is TGTGCCAGCTATAGTGCCGAGACAGGGGGTGAAAAACTGTTTTTT. Translation: CASYSAETGGEKLFF.

The chain links TRBV6-6 to TRBJ1-6; a weak D match, TRBD1 (6 bases). Trimming stripped 4 bases from V and 7 bases from J, with 11 bases between. Germline CDR1 is MNHNY and CDR2 is SVGAGI (reference sequence). The length of the CDR3 is 14 residues. Written as DNA, the CDR3 is TGTGCCAGCAGTTTTACAGGGACGAATTCACCCCTCCACTTT. Residues: CASSFTGTNSPLHF.

In its sample, this clone was seen a few times. This chain joins TRBV2 and TRBJ2-7, with a tentative D call TRBD2 (6 bases). This CDR3 has 11 amino acids. V lost 5 bases and J 10 bases, leaving 12 bases between the germline ends. Germline loops: CDR1 SNHLY, CDR2 FYNNEI. The CDR3 sequence is CASSSQGGQYF. Written as DNA, the CDR3 is TGTGCCAGCAGTTCCCAGGGAGGTCAGTACTTC.

The chain employs TRBV5-1 and TRBJ2-7; 11 positions agree with TRBD2. The V gene's germline CDR1 is SGHRS and CDR2 YFSETQ. Losses at the gene ends were 4 bases for V and 3 bases for J; bases not matched to a gene: 6. The CDR3 contains 15 residues. CDR3 bases: TGCGCCAGCAGCCCGGGACTAGCGGACATCTACGAGCAGTACTTC. Protein: CASSPGLADIYEQYF.

The chain links TRBV7-6 to TRBJ2-2; D call uncertain. Germline CDR1 SGHVS, CDR2 FNYEAQ. Trimming took off 5 bases at V and 0 bases at J, with 10 bases between the two ends. The CDR3 has 15 amino acids. The CDR3 DNA is TGTGCCAGCAGCCGTCCCCCCGCGAACACCGGGGAGCTGTTTTTT. It translates to CASSRPPANTGELFF.

CDR3 DNA sequence: TGTGCCAGCAGTGAGGGTTGGAGTACTGAAGCTTTCTTT. Its translation is CASSEGWSTEAFF. The V and J genes are TRBV6-1 and TRBJ1-1; D gene uncertain. Between the trimmed V and J ends, which lost 3 bases and 5 bases, there was a span of 10 bases. The CDR3 runs to 13 residues. Per the germline V gene, CDR1 is MNHNS and CDR2 is SASEGT.

The rearrangement uses TRBV28 and TRBJ2-5; no firm D call. Trimming pared 4 bases from V and 2 bases from J, leaving 8 bases between. CDR1 and CDR2 (germline): MDHEN, SYDVKM. The CDR3 contains 13 residues. The DNA for the CDR3 is TGTGCCAGCAGTTCACAGTTACAAGAGACCCAGTACTTC. It yields the protein CASSSQLQETQYF. Looking up the rest from reference TRBV28 and TRBJ2-5 gives the full variable domain: DVKVTQSSRYLVKRTGEKVFLECVQDMDHENMFWYRQDPGLGLRLIYFSYDVKMKEKGDIPEGYSVSREKKERFSLILESASTNQTSMYLCASSSQLQETQYFGPGTRLLVL.

The rearrangement uses TRBV9 and TRBJ2-7; tentatively, D is TRBD1 or TRBD2 (5 bases each). Per the germline V gene, CDR1 is SGDLS and CDR2 is YYNGEE. V was cut by 4 bases and J by 2 bases, with 16 bases left in between. The CDR3 contains 15 residues. The CDR3 DNA reads as TGTGCCAGCAGCCGGGACGGCGGTTTTACCTACGAGCAGTACTTC. Its translation: CASSRDGGFTYEQYF.

J is TRBJ2-3 and V is TRBV5-4; 9 bases are a match to TRBD1. The trim removed 4 bases at V and 3 bases at J, leaving 6 bases unmatched. The germline gives CDR1 SGHNT, CDR2 YYREEE (reference sequence). This CDR3 contains 15 residues. DNA of the CDR3: TGTGCCAGCAGCCACGGACAGGGGTTAACAGATACGCAGTATTTT. It is translated as CASSHGQGLTDTQYF.

The chain joins TRBV6-1 to TRBJ2-2; D is uncertain. This CDR3 contains 16 residues. Germline V gives CDR1 MNHNS, CDR2 SASEGT. Trimming shortened V by 1 base and J by 4 bases, and 13 bases separated the two germline ends. The CDR3 is CASSEVAPLGTGELFF. Here the CDR3 DNA reads TGTGCCAGCAGTGAAGTAGCCCCTCTGGGCACCGGGGAGCTGTTTTTT.

V and J are TRBV15 and TRBJ2-3; D might be TRBD1 or TRBD2, each matching 5 bases. The CDR3 runs 22 residues. V lost 3 bases to trimming and J lost 1 base, with 32 bases between them. Germline V lookup: CDR1 LNHNV, CDR2 YYDKDF (reference sequence). CDR3 residues: CATSSSLPGEFGGKGGTDTQYF. CDR3 DNA: TGTGCCACCAGCAGCTCCCTGCCGGGCGAATTTGGGGGAAAAGGTGGCACAGATACGCAGTATTTT.

The genes are TRBV5-1 and TRBJ1-3; 9 nucleotides align to TRBD1. CDR3 length: 16 amino acids. Germline V gene data show CDR1 as SGHRS and CDR2 as YFSETQ. V lost 4 bases, J lost 1 base, and 6 bases stayed unmatched. The CDR3 DNA reads TGCGCCAGCAGCCGGGACAGGGCCAATTCTGGAAACACCATATATTTT. This gives the protein CASSRDRANSGNTIYF. The full variable domain, in which reference TRBV5-1 and TRBJ1-3 provide the parts outside the CDR3, is KAGVTQTPRYLIKTRGQQVTLSCSPISGHRSVSWYQQTPGQGLQFLFEYFSETQRNKGNFPGRFSGRQFSNSRSEMNVSTLELGDSALYLCASSRDRANSGNTIYFGEGSWLTVV.

A remark on this clone: Other DNA sequences within the sample encode an identical CDR3. V usage is TRBV30 and J usage is TRBJ2-7; D is possibly TRBD1 (5 bases). The CDR3 covers 12 residues. Trimming cost V 2 bases and J 1 base, with 6 bases left between them. The germline V gene has CDR1 GTSNPN and CDR2 SVGIG (reference sequence). The DNA for the CDR3 is TGTGCCTGGAGTCAGGGTTCCTACGAGCAGTACTTC. Encoded protein: CAWSQGSYEQYF.

Written as DNA, the CDR3 is TGTGCCAGCAGCCTCAGGAGGACGGCCTCCTACGAGCAGTACTTC. Translated, it gives CASSLRRTASYEQYF. This chain connects TRBV11-1 to TRBJ2-7; weak D call: TRBD2 (5 bases). Germline V gives CDR1 SGHAT, CDR2 FQDESV (reference sequence). CDR3 length: 15 residues. With 5 bases removed from V and 0 bases from J, the gap between germline ends came to 14 bases.

This clone has just one count. V is TRBV18 and J is TRBJ2-3, with no clear D. The CDR3 spans 13 residues. Per the germline V gene, CDR1 is KGHSH and CDR2 is LQKENI. The germline V and J ends were trimmed by 3 bases and 5 bases, with 9 bases remaining between them. CDR3 sequence: CASSPELGDTQYF. The DNA for the CDR3 is TGTGCCAGCTCACCCGAATTGGGAGATACGCAGTATTTT.

The chain couples TRBV7-9 to TRBJ1-1, with a tentative D call TRBD1 (5 bases). The CDR3 is 16 amino acids. Per germline, CDR1 SEHNR and CDR2 FQNEAQ (reference sequence). V was shortened by 0 bases and J by 4 bases, with 15 bases between the two germline ends. The CDR3 region is CASSLALTNGGTEAFF. CDR3 nucleotides: TGTGCCAGCAGCTTAGCGTTAACAAATGGGGGCACTGAAGCTTTCTTT.

The V gene is TRBV10-2, the J gene TRBJ2-1; 7 nucleotides agree with TRBD2. The germline CDR1 and CDR2 sequences are WSHSY and SAAADI. The length of the CDR3 is 11 residues. The chain's CDR3 is CVSAGYNEQFF. The CDR3 DNA reads as TGCGTATCAGCGGGGTACAATGAGCAGTTCTTC.